This section outlines one TCR beta chain sequence together with its context. TCRdb recomputed calls from the RACE reads with MiXCR, one row per CDR3 protein. The sample contains about 120,000 distinct CDR3 sequences, roughly an eighth of which appear only once. The entry originates in a study of human T cells and chemical hapten exposure. Germline V CDR1 and CDR2: SEHNR, FQNEAQ (reference sequence). V was cut by 8 bases and J by 2 bases, with 12 bases left in between. The CDR3 is made up of 14 amino acids. Time point given: patch test 1, 2 weeks after DPC sensitization. Stated treatment: therapeutic diphenylcyclopropenone sensitization with weekly scalp DPC.

The receptor comes from a young man with alopecia areata. Some clones in this sample may be carry-over from other donors' samples. Sample: whole blood, taken in connection with sensitization to the hapten diphenylcyclopropenone (DPC). This rearrangement joins TRBV7-9 to TRBJ1-4; D is uncertain. The CDR3 region is CASSTEWTNEKLFF. The CDR3 DNA reads as TGTGCCAGCTCAACGGAGTGGACTAATGAAAAACTGTTTTTT.